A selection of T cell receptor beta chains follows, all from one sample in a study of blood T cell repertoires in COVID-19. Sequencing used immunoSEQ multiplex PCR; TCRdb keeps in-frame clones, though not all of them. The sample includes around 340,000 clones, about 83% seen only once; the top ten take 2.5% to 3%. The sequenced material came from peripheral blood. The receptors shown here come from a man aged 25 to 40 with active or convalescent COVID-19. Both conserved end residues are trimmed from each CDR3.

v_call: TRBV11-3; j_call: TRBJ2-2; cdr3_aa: ASSSIAGGGNGELF
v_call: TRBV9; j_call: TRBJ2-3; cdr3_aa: ASSVQGLAATDTQY
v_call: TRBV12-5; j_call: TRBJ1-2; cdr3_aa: ASGRLQGAGGYT
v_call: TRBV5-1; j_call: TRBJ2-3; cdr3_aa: ASSRSGGQVTDTQY
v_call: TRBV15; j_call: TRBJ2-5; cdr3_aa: ATSRGGVRETQY
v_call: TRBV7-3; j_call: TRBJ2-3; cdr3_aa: ASSLTSGGADTQY
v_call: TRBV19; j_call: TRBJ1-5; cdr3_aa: ASTTGTGFGGGSNQPQH
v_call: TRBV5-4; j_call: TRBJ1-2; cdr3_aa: ASSSIQGSYGYT
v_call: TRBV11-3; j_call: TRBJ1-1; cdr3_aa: ASSLVLNTEAF
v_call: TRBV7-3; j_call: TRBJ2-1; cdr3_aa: ASSRHGSLLRYEQF
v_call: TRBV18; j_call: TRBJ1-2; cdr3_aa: ASSLSPGTGNYGYT
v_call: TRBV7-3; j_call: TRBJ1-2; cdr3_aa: ASSKTRQGDGYT
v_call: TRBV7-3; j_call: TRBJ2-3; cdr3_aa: ASSTTSGETDTQY
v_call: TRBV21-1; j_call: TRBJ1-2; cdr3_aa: ATRLGQVNYGYT
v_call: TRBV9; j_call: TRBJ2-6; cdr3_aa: ASSDKTGHPSSGANVLT
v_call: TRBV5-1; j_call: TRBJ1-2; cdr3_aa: ASSEVEGAGYGYT
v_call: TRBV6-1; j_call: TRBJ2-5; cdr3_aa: ASSEAMTSGGETQY
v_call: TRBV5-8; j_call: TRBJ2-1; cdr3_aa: ASSLGPGRGRWETYNEQF
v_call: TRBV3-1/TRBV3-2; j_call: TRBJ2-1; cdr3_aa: ASSHPSGRAYNEQF
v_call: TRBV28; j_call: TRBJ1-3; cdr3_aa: ASSLTHELSGNTIY
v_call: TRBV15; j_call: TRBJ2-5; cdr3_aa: ATSRDYTSGTRETQY
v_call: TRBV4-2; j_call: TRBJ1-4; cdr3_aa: ASSQDTGANEKLF
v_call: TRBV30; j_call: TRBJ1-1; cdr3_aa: AWIPGGVYTEAF
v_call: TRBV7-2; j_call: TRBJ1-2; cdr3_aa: ASSQTLGHLRNYGYT
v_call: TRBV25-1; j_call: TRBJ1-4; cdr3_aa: ASSAPGTGTQKLF
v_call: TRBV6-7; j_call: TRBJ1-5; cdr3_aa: ASSNIQVLFPNQPQH
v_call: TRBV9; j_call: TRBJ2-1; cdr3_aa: ASSPRAGGQSSYNEQF
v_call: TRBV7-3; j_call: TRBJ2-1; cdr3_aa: ASSPPASGGAGEQF
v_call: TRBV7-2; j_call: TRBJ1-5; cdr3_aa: ASSLEPIANQPQH
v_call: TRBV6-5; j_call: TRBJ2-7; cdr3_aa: ASRGGRGSYEQY
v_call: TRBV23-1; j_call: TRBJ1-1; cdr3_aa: ATRGRNTEAF
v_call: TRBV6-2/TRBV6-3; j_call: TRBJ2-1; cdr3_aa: ASSLSWTSEQF
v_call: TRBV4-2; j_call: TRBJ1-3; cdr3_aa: ASSQVAGGGNTIY
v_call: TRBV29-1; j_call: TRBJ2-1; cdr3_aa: RAGGDYNEQF
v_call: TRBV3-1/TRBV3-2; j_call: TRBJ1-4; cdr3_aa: ASSQAGQGVEKLF
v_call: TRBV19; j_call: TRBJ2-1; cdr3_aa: ASTPPGRLAGINEQF
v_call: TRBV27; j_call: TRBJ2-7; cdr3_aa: ASSLGQIHPTYEQY
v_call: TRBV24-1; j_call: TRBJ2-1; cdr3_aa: ATSDLRGADNEQF
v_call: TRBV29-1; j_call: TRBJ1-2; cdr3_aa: SVESGQLRDGYT
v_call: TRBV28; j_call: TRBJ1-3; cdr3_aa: ASSGGGVNTIY